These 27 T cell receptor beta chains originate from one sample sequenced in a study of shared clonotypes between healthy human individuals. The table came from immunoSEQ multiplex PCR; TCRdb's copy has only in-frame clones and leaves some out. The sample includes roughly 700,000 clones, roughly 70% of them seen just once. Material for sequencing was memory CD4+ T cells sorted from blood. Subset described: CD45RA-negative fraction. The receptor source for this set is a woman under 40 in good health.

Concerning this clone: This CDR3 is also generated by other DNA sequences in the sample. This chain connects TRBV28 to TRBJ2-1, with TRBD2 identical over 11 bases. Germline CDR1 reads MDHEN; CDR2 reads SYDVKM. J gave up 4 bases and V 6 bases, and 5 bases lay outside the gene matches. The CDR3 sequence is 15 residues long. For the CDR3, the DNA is TGTGCCAGCAGGGAGGGACTAGCGGAATACAATGAGCAGTTCTTC. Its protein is CASREGLAEYNEQFF.

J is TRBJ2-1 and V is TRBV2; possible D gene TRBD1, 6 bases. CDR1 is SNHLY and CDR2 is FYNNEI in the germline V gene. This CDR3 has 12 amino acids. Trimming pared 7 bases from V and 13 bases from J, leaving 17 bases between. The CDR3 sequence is CASTWSDSYQFF. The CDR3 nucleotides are TGTGCCAGCACCTGGTCGGACAGTTATCAGTTCTTC. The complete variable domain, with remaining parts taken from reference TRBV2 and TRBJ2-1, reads EPEVTQTPSHQVTQMGQEVILRCVPISNHLYFYWYRQILGQKVEFLVSFYNNEISEKSEIFDDQFSVERPDGSNFTLKIRSTKLEDSAMYFCASTWSDSYQFFGPGTRLTVL.

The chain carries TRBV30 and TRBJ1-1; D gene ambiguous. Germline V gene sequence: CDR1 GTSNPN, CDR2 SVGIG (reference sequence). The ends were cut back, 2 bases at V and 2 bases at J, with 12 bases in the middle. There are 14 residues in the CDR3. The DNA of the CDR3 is TGTGCCTGGAGTTACTTGGGATTAAACACTGAAGCTTTCTTT. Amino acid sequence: CAWSYLGLNTEAFF.

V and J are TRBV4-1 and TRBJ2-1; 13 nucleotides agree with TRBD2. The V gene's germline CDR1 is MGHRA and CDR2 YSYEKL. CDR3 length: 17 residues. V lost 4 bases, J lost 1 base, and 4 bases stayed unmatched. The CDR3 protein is CASSLTSGRESYNEQFF. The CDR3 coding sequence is TGCGCCAGCAGCCTTACTAGCGGGAGGGAGTCCTACAATGAGCAGTTCTTC.

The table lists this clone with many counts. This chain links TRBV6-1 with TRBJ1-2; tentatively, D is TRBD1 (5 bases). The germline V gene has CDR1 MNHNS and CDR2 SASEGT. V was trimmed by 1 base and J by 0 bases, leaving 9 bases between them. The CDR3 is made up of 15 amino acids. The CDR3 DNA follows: TGTGCCAGCAGTGAAGGGTTAGGGGCTAACTATGGCTACACCTTC. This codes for CASSEGLGANYGYTF.

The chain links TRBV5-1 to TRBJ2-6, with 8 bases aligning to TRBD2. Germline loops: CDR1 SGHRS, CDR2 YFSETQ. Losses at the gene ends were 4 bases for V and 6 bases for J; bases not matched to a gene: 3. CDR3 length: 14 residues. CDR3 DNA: TGCGCCAGCAGCCCGGGGGGGGCGGCCAACGTCCTGACTTTC. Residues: CASSPGGAANVLTF. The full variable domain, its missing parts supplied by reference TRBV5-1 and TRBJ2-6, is KAGVTQTPRYLIKTRGQQVTLSCSPISGHRSVSWYQQTPGQGLQFLFEYFSETQRNKGNFPGRFSGRQFSNSRSEMNVSTLELGDSALYLCASSPGGAANVLTFGAGSRLTVL.

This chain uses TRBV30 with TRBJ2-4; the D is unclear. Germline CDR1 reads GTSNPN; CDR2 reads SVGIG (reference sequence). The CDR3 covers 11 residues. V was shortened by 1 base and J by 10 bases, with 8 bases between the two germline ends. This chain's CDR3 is CAWSAEMIQYF. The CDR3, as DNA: TGTGCCTGGAGTGCCGAGATGATTCAGTACTTC.

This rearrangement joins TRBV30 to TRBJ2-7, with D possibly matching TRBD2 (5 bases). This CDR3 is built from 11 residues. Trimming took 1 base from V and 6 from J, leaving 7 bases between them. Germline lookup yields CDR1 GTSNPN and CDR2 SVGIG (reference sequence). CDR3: CAWSGGSEQYF. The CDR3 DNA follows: TGTGCCTGGAGTGGAGGGTCCGAGCAGTACTTC.

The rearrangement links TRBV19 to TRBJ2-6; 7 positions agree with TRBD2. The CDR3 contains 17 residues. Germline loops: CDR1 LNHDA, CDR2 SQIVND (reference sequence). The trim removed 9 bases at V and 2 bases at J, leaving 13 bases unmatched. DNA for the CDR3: TGTGCCAGCCGCCGCGGCGGGAGCATAGCTGGGGCCAACGTCCTGACTTTC. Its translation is CASRRGGSIAGANVLTF.

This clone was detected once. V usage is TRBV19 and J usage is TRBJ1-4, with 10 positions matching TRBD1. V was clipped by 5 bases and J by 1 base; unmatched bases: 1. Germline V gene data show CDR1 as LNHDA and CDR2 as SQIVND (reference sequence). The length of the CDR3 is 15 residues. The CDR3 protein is CASSGQGGTNEKLFF. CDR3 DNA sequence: TGTGCCAGTAGTGGACAGGGGGGAACTAATGAAAAACTGTTTTTT.

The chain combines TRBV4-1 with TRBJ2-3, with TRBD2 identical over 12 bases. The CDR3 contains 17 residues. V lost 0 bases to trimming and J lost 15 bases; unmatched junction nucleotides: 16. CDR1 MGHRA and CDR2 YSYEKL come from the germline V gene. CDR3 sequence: CASSQEGLTSGSALGYF. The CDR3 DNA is TGCGCCAGCAGCCAAGAGGGGCTGACTAGCGGGAGCGCGTTGGGCTATTTT.

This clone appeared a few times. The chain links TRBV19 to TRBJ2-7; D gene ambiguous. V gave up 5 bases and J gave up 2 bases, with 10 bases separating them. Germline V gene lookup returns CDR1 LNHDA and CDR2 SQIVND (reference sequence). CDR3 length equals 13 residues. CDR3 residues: CASSLRRTYEQYF. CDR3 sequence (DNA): TGTGCCAGTAGTCTCCGGCGAACCTACGAGCAGTACTTC.

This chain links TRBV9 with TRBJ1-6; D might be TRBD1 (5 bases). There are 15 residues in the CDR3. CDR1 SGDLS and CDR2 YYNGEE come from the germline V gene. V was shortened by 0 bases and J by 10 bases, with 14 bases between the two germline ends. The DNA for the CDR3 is TGTGCCAGCAGCGTAGAGGAGGGGAGTAGGTCACCCCTCCACTTT. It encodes CASSVEEGSRSPLHF.

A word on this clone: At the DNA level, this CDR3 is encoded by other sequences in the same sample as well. This CDR3 is CASSFAYQETQYF. CDR3 nucleotide sequence: TGTGCCAGCAGTTTTGCGTACCAAGAGACCCAGTACTTC. The chain combines TRBV28 with TRBJ2-5; D gene ambiguous. V lost 3 bases and J lost 0, with 5 bases in between. Germline V gene lookup returns CDR1 MDHEN and CDR2 SYDVKM. The CDR3 spans 13 residues.

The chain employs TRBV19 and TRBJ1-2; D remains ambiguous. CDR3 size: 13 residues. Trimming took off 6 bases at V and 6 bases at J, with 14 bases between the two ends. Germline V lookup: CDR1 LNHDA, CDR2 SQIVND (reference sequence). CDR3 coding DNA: TGTGCCAGTAGCCGCGTAGGGTCCCATGGCTACACCTTC. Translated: CASSRVGSHGYTF.

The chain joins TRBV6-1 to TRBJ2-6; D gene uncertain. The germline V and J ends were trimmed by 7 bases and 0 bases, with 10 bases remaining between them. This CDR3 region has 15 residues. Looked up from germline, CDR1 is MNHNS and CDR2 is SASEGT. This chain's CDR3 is CASNHRGSGANVLTF. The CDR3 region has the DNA TGTGCCAGCAACCACCGCGGCTCTGGGGCCAACGTCCTGACTTTC.

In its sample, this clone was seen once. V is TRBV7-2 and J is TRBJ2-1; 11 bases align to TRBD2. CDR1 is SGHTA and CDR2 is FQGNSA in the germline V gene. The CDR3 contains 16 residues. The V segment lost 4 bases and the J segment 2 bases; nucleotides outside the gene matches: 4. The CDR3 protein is CASSSGLAGAYNEQFF. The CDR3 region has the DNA TGTGCCAGCAGCTCCGGACTAGCGGGTGCCTACAATGAGCAGTTCTTC.

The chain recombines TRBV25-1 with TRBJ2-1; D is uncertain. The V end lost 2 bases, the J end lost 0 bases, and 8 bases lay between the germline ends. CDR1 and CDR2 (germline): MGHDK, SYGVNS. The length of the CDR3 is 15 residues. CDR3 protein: CASSEPGSSYNEQFF. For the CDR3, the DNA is TGTGCCAGCAGTGAACCCGGTAGCTCCTACAATGAGCAGTTCTTC.

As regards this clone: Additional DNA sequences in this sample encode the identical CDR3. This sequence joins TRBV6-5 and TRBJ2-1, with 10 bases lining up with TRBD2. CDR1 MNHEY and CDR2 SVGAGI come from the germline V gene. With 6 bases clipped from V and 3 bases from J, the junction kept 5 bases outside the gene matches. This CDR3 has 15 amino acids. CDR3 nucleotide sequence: TGTGCCAGCAGCCTATCTAGCGGGAGCTACAATGAGCAGTTCTTC. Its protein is CASSLSSGSYNEQFF.

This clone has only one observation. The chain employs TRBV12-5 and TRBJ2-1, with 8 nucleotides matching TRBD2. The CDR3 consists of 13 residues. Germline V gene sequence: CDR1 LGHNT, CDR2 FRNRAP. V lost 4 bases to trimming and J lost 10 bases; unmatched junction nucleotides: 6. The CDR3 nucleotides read TGTGCTAGTGGTTACGGCGGGAGGCGAGAGCAGTTCTTC. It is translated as CASGYGGRREQFF.

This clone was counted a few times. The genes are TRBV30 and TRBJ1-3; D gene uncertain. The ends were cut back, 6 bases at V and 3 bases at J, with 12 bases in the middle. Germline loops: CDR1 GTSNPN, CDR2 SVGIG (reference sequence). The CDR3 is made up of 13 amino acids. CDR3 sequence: CACPGAGGNTIYF. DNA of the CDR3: TGTGCCTGTCCAGGCGCTGGTGGAAACACCATATATTTT.

The CDR3 spells CASSLWSRVRYGYTF. The CDR3 region has the DNA TGTGCCAGCAGTTTATGGTCCAGGGTTCGGTATGGCTACACCTTC. The chain employs TRBV28 and TRBJ1-2; maybe TRBD1 (5 bases). Trimming shortened V by 0 bases and J by 5 bases, and 13 bases separated the two germline ends. This CDR3 region has 15 residues. Germline assignment: CDR1 MDHEN and CDR2 SYDVKM.

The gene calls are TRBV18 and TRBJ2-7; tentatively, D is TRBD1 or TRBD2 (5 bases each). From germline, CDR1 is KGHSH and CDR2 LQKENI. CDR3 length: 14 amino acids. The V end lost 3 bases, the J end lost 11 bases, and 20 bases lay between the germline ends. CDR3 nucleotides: TGTGCCAGCTCACCCAACGAGGACACGGACGGGGAGTACTTC. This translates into CASSPNEDTDGEYF.

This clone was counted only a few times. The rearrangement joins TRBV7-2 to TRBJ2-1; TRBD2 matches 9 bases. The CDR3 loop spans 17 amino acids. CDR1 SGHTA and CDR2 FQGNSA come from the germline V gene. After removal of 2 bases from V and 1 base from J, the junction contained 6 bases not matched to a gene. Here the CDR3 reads CASSLKLAGPSYNEQFF. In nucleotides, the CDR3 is TGTGCCAGCAGCTTAAAACTAGCGGGTCCTTCCTACAATGAGCAGTTCTTC.

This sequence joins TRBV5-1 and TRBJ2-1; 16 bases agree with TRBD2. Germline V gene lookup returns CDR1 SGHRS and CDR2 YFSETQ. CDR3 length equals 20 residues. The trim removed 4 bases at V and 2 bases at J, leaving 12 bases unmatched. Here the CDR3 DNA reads TGCGCCAGCAGCACCATACCGGGACTAGCGGGAGGGCCGACCTACAATGAGCAGTTCTTC. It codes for CASSTIPGLAGGPTYNEQFF.

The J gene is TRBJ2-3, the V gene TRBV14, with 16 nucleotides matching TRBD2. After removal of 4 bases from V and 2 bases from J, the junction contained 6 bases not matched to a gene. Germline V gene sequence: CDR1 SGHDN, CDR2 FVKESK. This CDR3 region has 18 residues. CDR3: CASSPPGLAGGPTDTQYF. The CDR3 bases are TGTGCCAGCAGCCCGCCGGGACTAGCGGGAGGGCCCACAGATACGCAGTATTTT. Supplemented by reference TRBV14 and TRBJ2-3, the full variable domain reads EAGVTQFPSHSVIEKGQTVTLRCDPISGHDNLYWYRRVMGKEIKFLLHFVKESKQDESGMPNNRFLAERTGGTYSTLKVQPAELEDSGVYFCASSPPGLAGGPTDTQYFGPGTRLTVL.

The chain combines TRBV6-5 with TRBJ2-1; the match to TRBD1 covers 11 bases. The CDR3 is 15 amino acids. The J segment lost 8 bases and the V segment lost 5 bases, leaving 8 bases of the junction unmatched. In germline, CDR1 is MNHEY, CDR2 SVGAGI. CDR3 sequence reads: CASSTPGQGVYEQFF. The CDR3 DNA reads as TGTGCCAGCAGTACTCCGGGACAGGGGGTTTATGAGCAGTTCTTC.